Below are 26 T cell receptor beta chains sequenced from a single sample in a study of ipilimumab plus nivolumab after autologous stem cell transplantation. Some clones are missing from TCRdb's copy, which holds only in-frame ones; the method was immunoSEQ multiplex PCR. This table holds about 16,000 clones, roughly four fifths found once. The sequenced sample was PBMCs, obtained in a trial of ipilimumab plus nivolumab as post-transplant consolidation. These receptors were collected from a male donor with diffuse large B-cell lymphoma.

The chain combines TRBV9 with TRBJ2-7; 10 positions match TRBD2. This CDR3 spans 15 amino acids. Germline V lookup: CDR1 SGDLS, CDR2 YYNGEE. Trimming cost V 3 bases and J 6 bases; bases outside gene matches: 9. The CDR3 region is CASSASSGRISEQYF. DNA for the CDR3: TGTGCCAGCAGCGCAAGTAGCGGGAGGATCTCCGAGCAGTACTTC.

As for this clone: The junction shows a germline mismatch at one end, possibly a read error. The V gene is TRBV7-7, the J gene TRBJ2-2, with 8 bases identical to TRBD1. Germline lookup yields CDR1 SSHAT and CDR2 FNYEAQ (reference sequence). The CDR3 contains 15 residues. CDR3 DNA: TGTGCTAGCAGCTTGGGGGACAGGACCACCGGGGAGCTGTTTTTT. Translated: CASSLGDRTTGELFF.

V and J are TRBV7-9 and TRBJ1-1; D is unclear. Trimming took 2 bases from V and 3 from J, leaving 7 bases between them. Per germline, CDR1 SEHNR and CDR2 FQNEAQ (reference sequence). This CDR3 is 13 amino acids long. DNA of the CDR3: TGTGCCAGCAGCTTAAGCCCGGACACTGAAGCTTTCTTT. Its protein product is CASSLSPDTEAFF. Complete variable domain (other parts from reference TRBV7-9 and TRBJ1-1): DTGVSQNPRHKITKRGQNVTFRCDPISEHNRLYWYRQTLGQGPEFLTYFQNEAQLEKSRLLSDRFSAERPKGSFSTLEIQRTEQGDSAMYLCASSLSPDTEAFFGQGTRLTVV.

This clone was seen a single time. Other DNA sequences from this sample encode an identical CDR3 as well. The chain uses TRBV5-1 and TRBJ1-1; TRBD1 matches 8 bases. This CDR3 has 14 residues. The ends lost 4 bases at V and 1 base at J; junction bases unmatched: 3. Per germline, CDR1 SGHRS and CDR2 YFSETQ. The CDR3 nucleotides are TGCGCCAGCAGCCTGGGGACAGGGAACACTGAAGCTTTCTTT. Protein sequence: CASSLGTGNTEAFF.

The V and J genes are TRBV6-1 and TRBJ1-6; 8 nucleotides align to TRBD1. Germline CDR1 reads MNHNS; CDR2 reads SASEGT. Losses at the gene ends were 4 bases for V and 9 bases for J; bases not matched to a gene: 5. The CDR3 contains 14 residues. CDR3 sequence: CASSGTGRVSPLHF. As DNA, the CDR3 is TGTGCCAGCAGTGGGACAGGGAGGGTTTCACCCCTCCACTTT.

The CDR3 DNA reads TGTGCCAGCAGCTTAGCGGCGGGATCTGGCACTGAAGCTTTCTTT. Encoded protein: CASSLAAGSGTEAFF. The chain combines TRBV7-8 with TRBJ1-1; D not resolved. CDR1 SGHVS and CDR2 FQNEAQ come from the germline V gene. Trimming pared 0 bases from V and 4 bases from J, leaving 12 bases between. The CDR3 covers 15 residues.

This chain joins TRBV19 and TRBJ2-1; 7 bases line up with TRBD2. The CDR3 runs to 16 residues. With 9 bases clipped from V and 4 bases from J, the junction kept 15 bases outside the gene matches. Germline CDR1 is LNHDA and CDR2 is SQIVND (reference sequence). CDR3 loop: CASSSGGLAEYNEQFF. The DNA for the CDR3 is TGTGCCAGCTCCTCAGGTGGGCTAGCGGAGTACAATGAGCAGTTCTTC.

The rearrangement uses TRBV6-6 and TRBJ2-7, with a tentative D call TRBD1 (6 bases). The CDR3 is 13 amino acids. Germline V lookup: CDR1 MNHNY, CDR2 SVGAGI (reference sequence). Trimming shortened V by 7 bases and J by 4 bases, and 14 bases separated the two germline ends. CDR3 sequence reads: CASILQQGYEQYF. CDR3 coding DNA: TGTGCCAGCATCCTACAGCAGGGGTACGAGCAGTACTTC.

This sequence joins TRBV4-1 and TRBJ2-3; D is undetermined. The CDR3 sequence is 15 residues long. The V gene lost 4 bases and the J gene lost 3 bases, with 14 bases spanning the gap. CDR1 is MGHRA and CDR2 is YSYEKL in the germline V gene. The CDR3 sequence: CASSLGSYETDTQYF. CDR3 sequence (DNA): TGCGCCAGCAGCCTCGGGTCCTACGAGACAGATACGCAGTATTTT.

This sequence joins TRBV29-1 and TRBJ2-7; 7 bases map to TRBD1. The CDR3 runs 12 residues. Germline V lookup: CDR1 SQVTM, CDR2 ANQGSEA. V shed 5 bases and J 3 bases; nucleotides not matched to a gene: 4. CDR3 in DNA: TGCAGCGTTCAGACAGGGAACTACGAGCAGTACTTC. This encodes CSVQTGNYEQYF.

The chain has TRBV18 and TRBJ2-7, with a tentative D call TRBD2 (7 bases). The CDR3 consists of 14 residues. V gave up 3 bases and J gave up 9 bases, with 18 bases separating them. CDR1 is KGHSH and CDR2 is LQKENI in the germline V gene. CDR3 coding DNA: TGTGCCAGCTCACCTGCCCCCGCGGGGGCGGGGCAGTACTTC. Its protein is CASSPAPAGAGQYF. Looking up the rest from reference TRBV18 and TRBJ2-7 gives the full variable domain: NAGVMQNPRHLVRRRGQEARLRCSPMKGHSHVYWYRQLPEEGLKFMVYLQKENIIDESGMPKERFSAEFPKEGPSILRIQQVVRGDSAAYFCASSPAPAGAGQYFGPGTRLTVT.

The V and J genes are TRBV7-2 and TRBJ2-4, with 13 nucleotides matching TRBD2. The trim removed 5 bases at V and 9 bases at J, leaving 10 bases unmatched. The CDR3 contains 16 residues. From germline, CDR1 is SGHTA and CDR2 FQGNSA. Here the CDR3 DNA reads TGTGCCAGCAGCGAGACTAGCGGGAGGACTTTGGGCATTCAGTACTTC. Its translation is CASSETSGRTLGIQYF. The full variable domain, completed using reference TRBV7-2 and TRBJ2-4, is GAGVSQSPSNKVTEKGKDVELRCDPISGHTALYWYRQSLGQGLEFLIYFQGNSAPDKSGLPSDRFSAERTGGSVSTLTIQRTQQEDSAVYLCASSETSGRTLGIQYFGAGTRLSVL.

This chain connects TRBV11-3 to TRBJ2-1, with D possibly matching TRBD1 (6 bases). V was pared by 0 bases and J by 6 bases, with 6 bases between. The CDR3 covers 13 residues. Germline CDR1 reads SGHNT; CDR2 reads YENEEA. The CDR3 nucleotides are TGTGCCAGCAGCTTAGAAGGGGGCAATGAGCAGTTCTTC. Its protein product is CASSLEGGNEQFF.

The rearrangement links TRBV6-5 to TRBJ2-1, with D possibly matching TRBD2 (6 bases). Germline assignment: CDR1 MNHEY and CDR2 SVGAGI. The V gene lost 2 bases and the J gene lost 6 bases, with 11 bases spanning the gap. The CDR3 has 14 residues. For the CDR3, the DNA is TGTGCCAGCAGTTACAGGCGCGGGGTCAATGAGCAGTTCTTC. It translates to CASSYRRGVNEQFF.

The chain recombines TRBV5-4 with TRBJ2-1, with D maybe TRBD1 (7 bases). Germline-derived CDR1 and CDR2 are SGHNT and YYREEE (reference sequence). This CDR3 contains 15 residues. V lost 1 base and J lost 7, with 15 bases in between. The CDR3 nucleotides are TGTGCCAGCAGCTTGTCAGGGGGACTTCCTAATGAGCAGTTCTTC. Its protein is CASSLSGGLPNEQFF.

CDR3 sequence: CASSRDRGTEAFF. The DNA of the CDR3 is TGTGCCAGCAGCCGAGACAGGGGAACTGAAGCTTTCTTT. The genes are TRBV7-6 and TRBJ1-1, with TRBD1 identical over 8 bases. CDR1 and CDR2 from the germline V gene are SGHVS and FNYEAQ. The trim removed 5 bases at V and 5 bases at J, leaving 4 bases unmatched. This CDR3 has 13 amino acids.

This clone was seen a single time. The CDR3 region is CASSKGTGGAEQYF. The CDR3 DNA reads as TGTGCCAGCAGTAAGGGGACAGGGGGCGCCGAGCAGTACTTC. The rearrangement joins TRBV6-1 to TRBJ2-7, with TRBD1 matching 12 bases. The V gene end was trimmed by 5 bases and the J gene end by 6 bases; junction bases not matched to a gene: 5. The length of the CDR3 is 14 residues. Germline V lookup: CDR1 MNHNS, CDR2 SASEGT.

This clone was observed a handful of times. The chain carries TRBV18 and TRBJ2-1, with 8 bases lining up with TRBD1. Germline V CDR1 and CDR2: KGHSH, LQKENI. J gave up 5 bases and V 0 bases, and 6 bases lay outside the gene matches. The CDR3 length is 16 residues. The CDR3 sequence is CASSPPNRGDHNEQFF. The CDR3 coding sequence is TGTGCCAGCTCACCACCGAACAGGGGGGACCACAATGAGCAGTTCTTC. The whole variable domain, remainder taken from reference TRBV18 and TRBJ2-1, is NAGVMQNPRHLVRRRGQEARLRCSPMKGHSHVYWYRQLPEEGLKFMVYLQKENIIDESGMPKERFSAEFPKEGPSILRIQQVVRGDSAAYFCASSPPNRGDHNEQFFGPGTRLTVL.

This chain joins TRBV6-5 and TRBJ2-1; D uncertain. This CDR3 spans 14 amino acids. The germline CDR1 and CDR2 sequences are MNHEY and SVGAGI. The V and J ends lost 5 bases and 7 bases respectively, with 15 bases between them. The CDR3 region has the DNA TGTGCCAGCAGTCTGGATTTAGCTGTGAATGAGCAGTTCTTC. As protein: CASSLDLAVNEQFF.

This chain joins TRBV7-9 and TRBJ2-7; D is perhaps TRBD1 or TRBD2 (6 bases each). The CDR3 has 17 amino acids. The germline V gene has CDR1 SEHNR and CDR2 FQNEAQ (reference sequence). Between the trimmed V and J ends, which lost 5 bases and 1 base, there was a span of 21 bases. The CDR3, as DNA: TGTGCCAGCAGCGGGATAGGGGGGATCGGTTTGTCCTACGAGCAGTACTTC. Its translation is CASSGIGGIGLSYEQYF.

This chain joins TRBV6-5 and TRBJ1-3; D not resolved. Germline lookup yields CDR1 MNHEY and CDR2 SVGAGI. V dropped 2 bases and J dropped 6 bases, with 8 bases sitting between them. The CDR3 is 13 residues long. CDR3 DNA sequence: TGTGCCAGCAGTTACACGGCCGCAAACACCATATATTTT. It is translated as CASSYTAANTIYF.

The chain combines TRBV29-1 with TRBJ2-7; perhaps TRBD1 as D (5 bases). Looked up from germline, CDR1 is SQVTM and CDR2 is ANQGSEA. The CDR3 consists of 16 residues. The V end was cut by 5 bases, the J end by 0 bases, with 20 bases between. Here the CDR3 reads CSVKYLGAGPSYEQYF. CDR3 in DNA: TGCAGCGTTAAGTATTTGGGTGCAGGGCCCTCCTACGAGCAGTACTTC.

This chain joins TRBV19 and TRBJ2-3; 11 bases map to TRBD2. Trimming took 7 bases from V and 4 from J; bases not matched to a gene: 10. Germline V gene data show CDR1 as LNHDA and CDR2 as SQIVND (reference sequence). This CDR3 contains 16 residues. DNA for the CDR3: TGTGCCAGTAAAACTAGCGGGAGTGTGGGTTCAGATACGCAGTATTTT. Translation: CASKTSGSVGSDTQYF.

V usage is TRBV4-1 and J usage is TRBJ1-5; D gene unclear. The CDR3 length is 16 residues. Deletions cut 0 bases from V and 3 bases from J, with 12 bases between. The germline gives CDR1 MGHRA, CDR2 YSYEKL. CDR3 in DNA: TGCGCCAGCAGCCAAGATGGCGGTGAAATCAATCAGCCCCAGCATTTT. Translating gives CASSQDGGEINQPQHF.

This chain links TRBV12-5 with TRBJ2-7; D may match TRBD1 or TRBD2 (5 bases each). Germline lookup yields CDR1 LGHNT and CDR2 FRNRAP. V lost 5 bases, J lost 6 bases, and 17 bases lay in between. This CDR3 region has 14 residues. CDR3 region: CASGLGTETGEQYF. CDR3 nucleotide sequence: TGTGCTAGTGGTCTCGGGACGGAGACGGGCGAGCAGTACTTC.

The CDR3 loop is CASSLNRGWGETQYF. CDR3 coding DNA: TGTGCCAGCAGCCTTAACAGGGGTTGGGGCGAGACCCAGTACTTC. The rearrangement joins TRBV7-8 to TRBJ2-5, with TRBD1 matching 7 bases. V dropped 5 bases and J dropped 5; count of bases not matched to a gene: 11. The CDR3 is 15 amino acids. Germline V CDR1 and CDR2: SGHVS, FQNEAQ.